This T cell receptor beta chain comes out of a study of blood T cells in healthy people across ages. Healthy Caucasian individuals from Russia aged about 6 to 100 served as donors. Primed by a sample-barcoded 5' primer and a J-beta primer mix, a second PCR proceeded for roughly 6 to 12 cycles. TCRdb called the 5' RACE reads again in MiXCR, with one record for every CDR3 protein. The data contain approximately 940,000 distinct CDR3 sequences, around 48% of them seen just once; the ten biggest clones take up 13%. The CDR3 is made up of 16 amino acids. Sequenced input: blood. This clonotype originated in a man aged 25-45 years in good health. The V gene is TRBV21-1, the J gene TRBJ2-3; the D call in the table, TRBD2, was not verified against the DNA. TRBV21-1 is classified as a pseudogene. The CDR3 bases are TGTGCCAGCAGCAAAGACGGAGGGAAACCCACAGATACGCAGTATTTT. Translation gives CASSKDGGKPTDTQYF.